This passage covers 24 T cell receptor beta chains from one sample sequenced in a study of blood T cell repertoires in COVID-19 (dated by TCRdb to the early 2020s). Library construction relied on the immunoSEQ multiplex PCR assay. TCRdb mirrors the immuneACCESS table, restricted to in-frame sequences. Some clones are absent from its copies; in checked studies, under half trace to an unresolved V gene, and the reason for the others is unknown. In this sample the table shows under 500,000 clones, more than 80% of which occur a single time. The ten largest clones add up to around 1.1% of the sample. Sequenced input: PBMCs or T cells enriched from blood (not recorded which). The receptors originated from a man aged 25 to 45 who had recovered from COVID-19.

The chain links TRBV28 to TRBJ1-5, with a weak D call TRBD1 (6 bases). The V end lost 10 bases, the J end lost 0 bases, and 13 bases lay between the germline ends. This CDR3 is built from 14 residues. Germline CDR1 and CDR2: MDHEN and SYDVKM. The CDR3 DNA reads as TGTGCCACCGACAGGAGCTATAGCAATCAGCCCCAGCATTTT. It specifies CATDRSYSNQPQHF.

The chain combines TRBV9 with TRBJ2-3; D uncertain. This CDR3 region has 16 residues. Looked up from germline, CDR1 is SGDLS and CDR2 is YYNGEE. Trimming removed 0 bases at V and 1 base at J, with 12 bases between. The CDR3 DNA is TGTGCCAGCAGCGTAGGGGTCTTGGGCGGCACAGATACGCAGTATTTT. Translated, it gives CASSVGVLGGTDTQYF.

The CDR3 DNA is TGTGCCAGCAGCGACTTGGGCACTGAAGCTTTCTTT. Its translation: CASSDLGTEAFF. The rearrangement links TRBV5-5 to TRBJ1-1; D gene unclear. Germline loops: CDR1 SGHKS, CDR2 YYEKEE (reference sequence). The CDR3 consists of 12 residues. With 4 bases removed from V and 4 bases from J, the gap between germline ends came to 8 bases.

V and J are TRBV6-1 and TRBJ2-2, with 9 bases that match TRBD2. The CDR3 is 18 amino acids. Per germline, CDR1 MNHNS and CDR2 SASEGT. J gave up 3 bases and V 1 base, and 9 bases lay outside the gene matches. The CDR3 sequence is CASSEGFRLAAYTGELFF. The CDR3 DNA sequence: TGTGCCAGCAGTGAAGGTTTTAGACTAGCGGCCTACACCGGGGAGCTGTTTTTT.

This CDR3 is CASSPAEVYGYTF. In nucleotides, the CDR3 is TGTGCCAGCAGCCCCGCTGAGGTCTATGGCTACACCTTC. The chain recombines TRBV11-2 with TRBJ1-2; D uncertain. CDR1 SGHAT and CDR2 FQNNGV come from the germline V gene. V was clipped by 5 bases and J by 4 bases, with 11 bases between them. CDR3 size: 13 residues.

The count of this clone is one. The chain has TRBV7-6 and TRBJ2-1; TRBD2 aligns across 12 bases. There are 16 residues in the CDR3. V was pared by 6 bases and J by 4 bases, with 7 bases of the junction left unmatched. Germline CDR1 SGHVS, CDR2 FNYEAQ. The CDR3 DNA reads TGTGCCAGCAGTGACGGACTAGCGGGAAAATACAATGAGCAGTTCTTC. It specifies CASSDGLAGKYNEQFF. Full variable domain (remainder filled in from reference TRBV7-6 and TRBJ2-1): GAGVSQSPRYKVTKRGQDVALRCDPISGHVSLYWYRQALGQGPEFLTYFNYEAQQDKSGLPNDRFSAERPEGSISTLTIQRTEQRDSAMYRCASSDGLAGKYNEQFFGPGTRLTVL.

J is TRBJ2-5 and V is TRBV19, with D perhaps TRBD2 (5 bases). V lost 6 bases, J lost 1 base, and 15 bases lay in between. The CDR3 has 15 amino acids. CDR1 and CDR2 (germline): LNHDA, SQIVND (reference sequence). Here the CDR3 DNA reads TGTGCCAGTAGAACCCTCGCGGACTTCCAAGAGACCCAGTACTTC. Translation: CASRTLADFQETQYF.

V gene TRBV10-3 combines with J gene TRBJ2-7; no clear D. The CDR3 sequence is 12 residues long. Trimming pared 4 bases from V and 5 bases from J, leaving 9 bases between. Per the germline V gene, CDR1 is ENHRY and CDR2 is SYGVKD. CDR3 sequence: CAISGGRDEQYF. The CDR3 DNA is TGTGCCATCAGTGGCGGCCGAGACGAGCAGTACTTC.

J is TRBJ2-3 and V is TRBV7-9; TRBD2 agrees at 8 bases. The germline gives CDR1 SEHNR, CDR2 FQNEAQ (reference sequence). J was trimmed by 3 bases and V by 2 bases; bases with no gene match: 7. The CDR3 consists of 16 residues. CDR3 bases: TGTGCCAGCAGCTTACGGGGGGGTCCCGGGACAGATACGCAGTATTTT. It yields the protein CASSLRGGPGTDTQYF.

To note about this clone: This CDR3 is also generated by other DNA sequences in the sample. V usage is TRBV19 and J usage is TRBJ1-3; 8 bases match TRBD1. Trimming took 6 bases from V and 1 from J; bases not matched to a gene: 2. The CDR3 spans 14 residues. CDR1 is LNHDA, CDR2 SQIVND, per germline (reference sequence). The CDR3 nucleotides are TGTGCCAGTAGCCGACAGGGGTCTGGAAACACCATATATTTT. Translation: CASSRQGSGNTIYF.

The V call is TRBV28, the J call TRBJ2-5; 8 positions match TRBD2. The V segment lost 2 bases and the J segment 5 bases; nucleotides outside the gene matches: 4. CDR3 size: 14 residues. Germline V gene sequence: CDR1 MDHEN, CDR2 SYDVKM. The CDR3 DNA reads as TGTGCCAGCAGTTTAGCGGGAGGTGGGGAGACCCAGTACTTC. Its translation: CASSLAGGGETQYF.

V and J are TRBV2 and TRBJ1-6; TRBD1 might be the D (6 bases). V lost 8 bases and J lost 9, with 20 bases in between. Germline V CDR1 and CDR2: SNHLY, FYNNEI. The CDR3 contains 15 residues. Written as DNA, the CDR3 is TGTGCCAGCCGGTCCCAGGGGTTTGAGATTTCACCCCTCCACTTT. Its translation: CASRSQGFEISPLHF.

The chain employs TRBV28 and TRBJ2-1; D is unclear. V gave up 6 bases and J gave up 0 bases, with 12 bases separating them. CDR1 and CDR2 from the germline V gene are MDHEN and SYDVKM. CDR3 size: 15 residues. The CDR3 protein is CASRHDRSSYNEQFF. DNA of the CDR3: TGTGCCAGCAGGCACGATAGGAGCTCCTACAATGAGCAGTTCTTC.

This clone was observed a single time. A much larger clone differs from this one at a single base, so this may be a read error. V gene TRBV28 combines with J gene TRBJ1-2, with 7 bases matching TRBD1. The germline CDR1 and CDR2 sequences are MDHEN and SYDVKM. The trim removed 5 bases at V and 2 bases at J, leaving 5 bases unmatched. The CDR3 has 14 residues. Here the CDR3 DNA reads TGTGCCAGCAGTCCCGCGACAGGGAACTATGGCTACACCTTC. Translating gives CASSPATGNYGYTF.

The chain is built from TRBV27 and TRBJ1-5; D not certain. V was trimmed by 0 bases and J by 0 bases, leaving 6 bases between them. This CDR3 comprises 15 residues. Germline values: CDR1 MNHEY, CDR2 SMNVEV (reference sequence). The CDR3 region is CASSLSMSSNQPQHF. CDR3 nucleotides: TGTGCCAGCAGTTTATCAATGAGTAGCAATCAGCCCCAGCATTTT.

This sequence joins TRBV6-1 and TRBJ1-5; D gene uncertain. Germline CDR1 MNHNS, CDR2 SASEGT. Trimming stripped 0 bases from V and 0 bases from J, with 12 bases between. This CDR3 comprises 17 residues. The CDR3 reads CASSEARYTDSNQPQHF. The CDR3 region has the DNA TGTGCCAGCAGTGAAGCTCGATATACTGATAGCAATCAGCCCCAGCATTTT.

The rearrangement links TRBV30 to TRBJ1-4; TRBD1 is a possible D gene (6 bases). Germline V CDR1 and CDR2: GTSNPN, SVGIG (reference sequence). Trimming stripped 4 bases from V and 4 bases from J, with 16 bases between. The CDR3 has 15 amino acids. In DNA form, the CDR3 reads TGTGCCTGGAATGGGGGGGGGCCCATTAATGAAAAACTGTTTTTT. Protein product: CAWNGGGPINEKLFF.

The chain recombines TRBV7-9 with TRBJ1-2; TRBD1 matches 7 bases. The V segment lost 2 bases and the J segment 6 bases; nucleotides outside the gene matches: 6. The CDR3 has 14 amino acids. CDR1 and CDR2 (germline): SEHNR, FQNEAQ (reference sequence). The DNA for the CDR3 is TGTGCCAGCAGCTTAATAAGGGGGCTGGATGGCTACACCTTC. It encodes CASSLIRGLDGYTF.

The rearrangement links TRBV28 to TRBJ1-1, with D perhaps TRBD1 (5 bases). Deletions cut 3 bases from V and 8 bases from J, with 19 bases between. CDR3 length: 15 amino acids. Germline V gene data show CDR1 as MDHEN and CDR2 as SYDVKM. In DNA form, the CDR3 reads TGTGCCAGCAGTTTTTTAAGTTCATCGGGGGTGGAAGCTTTCTTT. Translated: CASSFLSSSGVEAFF.

The chain recombines TRBV18 with TRBJ1-3; a weak D match, TRBD1 (6 bases). The CDR3 spans 16 residues. Germline V CDR1 and CDR2: KGHSH, LQKENI. Trimming shortened V by 5 bases and J by 0 bases, and 14 bases separated the two germline ends. The CDR3 loop reads CASSDDRIHSGNTIYF. In nucleotides, the CDR3 is TGTGCCAGCTCAGACGACAGGATCCACTCTGGAAACACCATATATTTT.

To note about this clone: The junction shows a germline mismatch at one end, possibly a read error. This sequence joins TRBV28 and TRBJ1-3; a possible D gene is TRBD1 (5 bases). The CDR3 sequence is 15 residues long. The germline CDR1 and CDR2 sequences are MDHEN and SYDVKM. The CDR3 reads CASSLSSVGLDTINF. CDR3 DNA sequence: TGTGCCAGCAGTTTGAGTTCTGTCGGTTTGGACACCATAAATTTT.

The chain combines TRBV5-4 with TRBJ1-3, with D maybe TRBD1 (5 bases). The germline gives CDR1 SGHNT, CDR2 YYREEE (reference sequence). The CDR3 length is 15 residues. V was trimmed by 2 bases and J by 0 bases, leaving 9 bases between them. The CDR3 loop is CASSFGTVSGNTIYF. In nucleotides, the CDR3 is TGTGCCAGCAGCTTTGGGACTGTCTCTGGAAACACCATATATTTT.

Of note for this clone: Other DNA sequences within the sample encode an identical CDR3. The chain uses TRBV5-1 and TRBJ2-7, with D uncertain. CDR1 SGHRS and CDR2 YFSETQ come from the germline V gene. The V and J ends lost 1 base and 2 bases respectively, with 4 bases between them. CDR3 size: 12 residues. The CDR3 coding sequence is TGCGCCAGCAGCTTGTCAACCTACGAGCAGTACTTC. Translating gives CASSLSTYEQYF.

The chain combines TRBV29-1 with TRBJ1-3, with D perhaps TRBD1 (6 bases). V lost 5 bases and J 0 bases, leaving 14 bases between the germline ends. Germline V gives CDR1 SQVTM, CDR2 ANQGSEA. The CDR3 has 15 amino acids. CDR3 amino acids: CSVTGPESSGNTIYF. CDR3 DNA: TGCAGCGTTACAGGGCCCGAGAGCTCTGGAAACACCATATATTTT.